The rows below give T cell receptor beta chains drawn from one sample of a study of regulatory T cells in long-lasting Graves disease. TCRdb re-analysed the multiplex PCR reads in MiXCR, keeping a single row per CDR3 protein. This repertoire shows approximately 230,000 distinct CDR3 sequences, 15% to 20% found once; its top ten account for more than 20%. The starting material was peripheral blood mononuclear cells (PBMCs), obtained at new diagnosis, from a patient treated with antithyroid drugs. The receptor set was obtained from a female donor with Graves disease. CDR3s include the opening cysteine and the closing phenylalanine or tryptophan. The D gene is left open where the match is weak. The size entry is marked missing in some rows and otherwise reads once, few, many or a size class.

CDR3nt | CDR3aa | len | d_gene | v_gene | abundance | j_gene
TGTGCCAGCAGTTTAGTCTTGGGAATGGGCTCCTACAATGAGCAGTTCTTC | CASSLVLGMGSYNEQFF | 17 | NA | TRBV28 | many | TRBJ2-1
TGTGCCAGCAGTGAGATCATGGACAGACGGTACTTC | CASSEIMDRRYF | 12 | NA | TRBV6-2/TRBV6-3 | many | TRBJ2-5
TGTGCCAGCAGCTTAGAGGGAGCGGCCACGAACACAGATACGCAGTATTTT | CASSLEGAATNTDTQYF | 17 | NA | TRBV11-2 | many | TRBJ2-3
TGTGCCATCAGTGAGTCGATCGACAGTTTCTATGGCTACACCTTC | CAISESIDSFYGYTF | 15 | NA | TRBV10-3 | NA | TRBJ1-2
TGTGCCAGCAGCTTCTACAGGGGGGGAAACACCATATATTTT | CASSFYRGGNTIYF | 14 | TRBD1 | TRBV7-2 | few | TRBJ1-3
TGTGCCAGCTCATCGGACAGGGATATCCAGAACACCGGGGAGCTGTTTTTT | CASSSDRDIQNTGELFF | 17 | TRBD1 | TRBV18 | many | TRBJ2-2
TGTGCCAGCAGTTTAAAGGCTAGCGACCCGGTAGGCGAGCAGTTCTTC | CASSLKASDPVGEQFF | 16 | NA | TRBV27 | many | TRBJ2-1
TGCGCCAGCAGGAGGGGACAGGGGTCCTCCGAGCAGTACTTC | CASRRGQGSSEQYF | 14 | TRBD1 | TRBV5-1 | NA | TRBJ2-7
TGTGCCAGCAGTAGTCCGTACAGCGGGAGAGGCACCGGGGAGCTGTTTTTT | CASSSPYSGRGTGELFF | 17 | TRBD2 | TRBV27 | many | TRBJ2-2
TGTGCTAGTGGGGTTGGAGACAGGGGGAACCAACAGCCCCAGCATTTT | CASGVGDRGNQQPQHF | 16 | TRBD1 | TRBV12-5 | NA | TRBJ1-5
TGTGCCAGCAGTTACTCCGCCTCGGGACAGGGGGTTGGCTACACCTTC | CASSYSASGQGVGYTF | 16 | TRBD1 | TRBV6-9 | NA | TRBJ1-2
TGTGCCAGCTCAGCACCCTGGACTAGCGGGAGGGGCAATGAGCAGTTCTTC | CASSAPWTSGRGNEQFF | 17 | TRBD2 | TRBV18 | many | TRBJ2-1
TGTGCCAGCAGCTTAGTTTACGACTCTCCGTCGTATTCCTACAATGAGCAGTTCTTC | CASSLVYDSPSYSYNEQFF | 19 | NA | TRBV7-9 | few | TRBJ2-1
TGTGCCACCAGTGGTAGCGGGACGGGCAATGAGCAGTTCTTC | CATSGSGTGNEQFF | 14 | TRBD2 | TRBV24-1 | NA | TRBJ2-1
TGTGCCAGCAGTGAGGGTCGGAGGGGTGACACCGGGGAGCTGTTTTTT | CASSEGRRGDTGELFF | 16 | NA | TRBV6-2/TRBV6-3 | many | TRBJ2-2
TGTGCCAGCAGCTTTGGGACAGGGCCTTTCAATGAGCAGTTCTTC | CASSFGTGPFNEQFF | 15 | TRBD1 | TRBV7-8 | few | TRBJ2-1
TGTGCCAGCAGTGGCCCGGGGTTCGTCAATCAGCCCCAGCATTTT | CASSGPGFVNQPQHF | 15 | NA | TRBV25-1 | many | TRBJ1-5
TGTGCCAGCAGCTTACTAGCGGGAGCCACCGAGCAGTACTTC | CASSLLAGATEQYF | 14 | TRBD2 | TRBV11-3 | many | TRBJ2-7
TGTGCCAGCAACGGGCACCGGTTAAATGAAAAACTGTTTTTT | CASNGHRLNEKLFF | 14 | NA | TRBV2 | many | TRBJ1-4
TGTGCCAGCAGTGATGATGGCAATCAGCCCCAGCATTTT | CASSDDGNQPQHF | 13 | NA | TRBV2 | many | TRBJ1-5
TGTGCCAGCAGTTTAGAGGGGTGGGGGGGTGAAAAACTGTTTTTT | CASSLEGWGGEKLFF | 15 | NA | TRBV12-3/TRBV12-4 | many | TRBJ1-4
TGTGCCATCAGGACGGGGACAGGGGAGGGTGAAGCTTTCTTT | CAIRTGTGEGEAFF | 14 | TRBD1 | TRBV10-3 | many | TRBJ1-1
TGCGCCAGCAGCTTGGCCCCCCAGCGGGAGTTCTCCTACGAGCAGTACTTC | CASSLAPQREFSYEQYF | 17 | TRBD2 | TRBV5-1 | many | TRBJ2-7
TGTGCCAGCAGCCCCAGGGAAGTCACAGATACGCAGTATTTT | CASSPREVTDTQYF | 14 | NA | TRBV5-4 | many | TRBJ2-3
TGCAGTGCTATAACACTAGCGGGAGTCACTTACTTACAAGATACGCAGTATTTT | CSAITLAGVTYLQDTQYF | 18 | TRBD2 | TRBV20-1 | many | TRBJ2-3
TGTGCCAGCAGTTTCGCTGGAGCGGGAGTATTCTACAATGAGCAGTTCTTC | CASSFAGAGVFYNEQFF | 17 | TRBD2 | TRBV28 | many | TRBJ2-1
TGTGCCAGCAGTCCAACCCAAAGACTAGTCTCCTACGAGCAGTACTTC | CASSPTQRLVSYEQYF | 16 | NA | TRBV6-1 | NA | TRBJ2-7
TGTGCCAGCAGCCGCGGCAGGAGGGAGACCCAGTACTTC | CASSRGRRETQYF | 13 | NA | TRBV3-1 | NA | TRBJ2-5
TGTGCCAGCAGTCAGGGGACAAATGTTTATAGCAATCAGCCCCAGCATTTT | CASSQGTNVYSNQPQHF | 17 | NA | TRBV27 | many | TRBJ1-5
TGCGCCAGCAGCCAGGCCCTGGACAGGCACACCGGGGAGCTGTTTTTT | CASSQALDRHTGELFF | 16 | TRBD1 | TRBV4-3 | few | TRBJ2-2
TGTGCCTGGACCCCGGGAGGGTGGAACACTGAAGCTTTCTTT | CAWTPGGWNTEAFF | 14 | NA | TRBV30 | many | TRBJ1-1
TGTGCCAGCAGCCCGAGACAGGACCCCTCCTACAATGAGCAGTTCTTC | CASSPRQDPSYNEQFF | 16 | NA | TRBV3-1 | many | TRBJ2-1
TGTGCCTGGGGGAAGACAGCGCAAGAGACCCAGTACTTC | CAWGKTAQETQYF | 13 | NA | TRBV30 | NA | TRBJ2-5
TGCGCCAGCAGCCAAGGGGCACTAGCGTCGTACGAGCAGTACTTC | CASSQGALASYEQYF | 15 | TRBD2 | TRBV4-1 | NA | TRBJ2-7
TGTGCCAGCACCGACCCTGTAAGTTTTCGACACAATGAGCAGTTCTTC | CASTDPVSFRHNEQFF | 16 | NA | TRBV6-9 | once | TRBJ2-1
TGTGCCAGCAGCTTATTGAGCGCGGGCGGGGAGCTGTTTTTT | CASSLLSAGGELFF | 14 | NA | TRBV11-2 | many | TRBJ2-2
TGCAGCGCCGACAGGGGGGAGACCCAGTACTTC | CSADRGETQYF | 11 | TRBD1 | TRBV29-1 | many | TRBJ2-5
TGCGCCAGCAGCCAAGTTCCAGCGGGAGGCCACGAGCAGTACTTC | CASSQVPAGGHEQYF | 15 | TRBD2 | TRBV4-1 | few | TRBJ2-7
TGCAGTGCCAAACAGGGGGATTTAAATGAGCAGTTCTTC | CSAKQGDLNEQFF | 13 | TRBD1 | TRBV20-1 | few | TRBJ2-1
TGTGCCTGGAGTGTACTTGGGGAGACCCAGTACTTC | CAWSVLGETQYF | 12 | NA | TRBV30 | many | TRBJ2-5
TGTGCCAGCAGTTTAGTGATAGACGATGAGCAGTTCTTC | CASSLVIDDEQFF | 13 | NA | TRBV12-3/TRBV12-4 | many | TRBJ2-1
TGCAGCGTGCCCGGGGGGGTTGCCGGGGAGCTGTTTTTT | CSVPGGVAGELFF | 13 | TRBD2 | TRBV29-1 | few | TRBJ2-2
TGTGCCAGCAGTTACCTCGGCTTGGGCGAGCAGTACTTC | CASSYLGLGEQYF | 13 | NA | TRBV6-2/TRBV6-3 | many | TRBJ2-7
TGCAGTGCTGGCCCAGGGGGCGGGGGCACTGAAGCTTTCTTT | CSAGPGGGGTEAFF | 14 | TRBD1 | TRBV20-1 | many | TRBJ1-1
TGTGCCAGCAGTTACTCGACAGGGGGAGGTTACGAGCAGTACTTC | CASSYSTGGGYEQYF | 15 | TRBD1 | TRBV6-5 | NA | TRBJ2-7
TGCAGTGCTAGCCGGCAAAGCACAGATACGCAGTATTTT | CSASRQSTDTQYF | 13 | NA | TRBV20-1 | many | TRBJ2-3
TGTGCCAGTAGTGCCAATAGCGGGGCCTACAATGAGCAGTTCTTC | CASSANSGAYNEQFF | 15 | TRBD2 | TRBV19 | many | TRBJ2-1